Listed below are T cell receptor beta chains from one sample, sequenced in a study of CD8+ T cells in alopecia areata. The table came from immunoSEQ multiplex PCR; TCRdb's copy has only in-frame clones and leaves some out. The sample contains around 200,000 clones, roughly 50% of which appear only once. Sequenced here: CD8+ T cells sorted from blood, sampled at week 24, from a patient treated with tofacitinib. The receptors derive from a human donor with alopecia areata. The CDR3 runs from the conserved cysteine through the conserved F or W. A D gene is named only where the DNA matches it firmly. Clone size appears in some rows only: once, few, many, or a class for an expanded clone.

D gene	clone size	V gene	J gene	CDR3 protein	CDR3 DNA
TRBD2	.	TRBV27	TRBJ2-1	CASRGLSSGLNEQFF	TGTGCCAGCAGGGGGTTGTCTAGCGGGCTCAATGAGCAGTTCTTC
TRBD1	.	TRBV7-9	TRBJ1-1	CASSLTGQGTMNTEAFF	TGTGCCAGCAGCTTAACCGGACAGGGCACCATGAACACTGAAGCTTTCTTT
.	.	TRBV27	TRBJ2-4	CASSPISGGAVENIQYF	TGTGCCAGCAGTCCTATATCAGGGGGGGCGGTAGAAAACATTCAGTACTTC
.	.	TRBV11-3	TRBJ1-1	CASSLDGRTQAEAFF	TGTGCCAGCAGCTTAGACGGGAGGACACAGGCTGAAGCTTTCTTT
TRBD2	.	TRBV7-7	TRBJ2-5	CASSLSFSTSDETQYF	TGTGCTAGCAGCTTAAGTTTCTCGACTAGCGATGAGACCCAGTACTTC
.	.	TRBV29-1	TRBJ1-4	CSVHRRDSNEKLFF	TGCAGCGTGCACCGCAGGGACTCTAATGAAAAACTGTTTTTT
.	.	TRBV29-1	TRBJ1-2	CSATSTENDGYTF	TGCAGCGCCACCTCGACAGAGAACGATGGCTACACCTTC
.	.	TRBV7-2	TRBJ1-2	CASSLAQGQPWNYGYTF	TGTGCCAGCAGCTTAGCGCAAGGACAGCCCTGGAACTATGGCTACACCTTC
.	.	TRBV29-1	TRBJ2-7	CSVERPRTDEQYF	TGCAGCGTTGAGAGGCCTCGAACAGACGAGCAGTACTTC
.	.	TRBV11-3	TRBJ1-5	CASSMGSGSNQPQHF	TGTGCCAGCAGCATGGGGAGCGGTAGCAATCAGCCCCAGCATTTT
.	.	TRBV4-1	TRBJ2-1	CASSQDGVTGYNEQFF	TGCGCCAGCAGCCAAGATGGGGTGACAGGTTACAATGAGCAGTTCTTC
TRBD1	.	TRBV23-1	TRBJ1-6	CASRTRGQGAREYNSPLHF	TGCGCCAGCAGAACGCGGGGGCAGGGGGCCCGAGAATATAATTCACCCCTCCACTTT
TRBD2	.	TRBV27	TRBJ2-1	CASKERGTYNEQFF	TGTGCCAGCAAAGAGCGGGGTACTTACAATGAGCAGTTCTTC
.	.	TRBV6-5	TRBJ2-7	CASSYPNAYEQYF	TGTGCCAGCAGTTACCCGAACGCCTACGAGCAGTACTTC
.	.	TRBV2	TRBJ1-5	CASSYNQPQHF	TGTGCCAGCAGCTACAATCAGCCCCAGCATTTT
.	few	TRBV30	TRBJ1-5	CAWSVGTPRAQPQHF	TGTGCCTGGAGTGTGGGGACCCCGAGGGCTCAGCCCCAGCATTTT
.	.	TRBV7-6	TRBJ1-1	CASSLAGWNTEAFF	TGTGCCAGCAGCTTAGCAGGGTGGAACACTGAAGCTTTCTTT
.	.	TRBV27	TRBJ2-7	CASSITARRVEQYF	TGTGCCAGCAGTATCACAGCGAGAAGGGTGGAGCAGTACTTC
.	few	TRBV6-6	TRBJ1-1	CASSLTTGNTEAFF	TGTGCCAGCAGTCTCACGACAGGGAACACTGAAGCTTTCTTT
.	once	TRBV6-5	TRBJ2-3	CASSRWGRTDTQYF	TGTGCCAGCAGCCGCTGGGGGCGCACAGATACGCAGTATTTT
TRBD1	.	TRBV30	TRBJ1-1	CAWSRVAGGTEAFF	TGTGCCTGGAGCCGGGTAGCAGGGGGCACTGAAGCTTTCTTT
TRBD1	.	TRBV6-6	TRBJ1-2	CASSADRVDGYTF	TGTGCCAGCAGTGCCGACAGGGTGGATGGCTACACCTTC
.	.	TRBV29-1	TRBJ1-3	CSVDSGAGNTIYF	TGCAGCGTTGATTCAGGGGCTGGAAACACCATATATTTT
.	.	TRBV7-9	TRBJ2-7	CASSYGSSYEQYF	TGTGCCAGCAGCTACGGGAGCTCCTACGAGCAGTACTTC
TRBD1	.	TRBV25-1	TRBJ2-7	CASSAGTGSYEQYF	TGTGCCAGCAGTGCCGGGACAGGCAGCTACGAGCAGTACTTC
TRBD2	.	TRBV14	TRBJ2-1	CASSPTSGGNNNEQFF	TGTGCCAGCAGCCCGACTAGCGGGGGCAACAACAATGAGCAGTTCTTC
.	.	TRBV14	TRBJ2-1	CASSPGSEQFF	TGTGCCAGCAGCCCTGGGTCTGAGCAGTTCTTC
.	.	TRBV9	TRBJ1-1	CASSVVGRNTEAFF	TGTGCCAGCAGCGTAGTGGGGAGGAACACTGAAGCTTTCTTT
TRBD1	.	TRBV5-1	TRBJ1-2	CASSLGLDRDYYGYTF	TGCGCCAGCAGCTTGGGCCTGGACAGGGATTACTATGGCTACACCTTC
TRBD1	.	TRBV5-6	TRBJ2-7	CASSGGTGHEQYF	TGTGCCAGCAGCGGGGGGACAGGGCACGAGCAGTACTTC
TRBD1	.	TRBV13	TRBJ2-7	CASSPGGRGPGEQYF	TGTGCCAGCAGCCCCGGCGGTAGGGGGCCCGGTGAGCAGTACTTC
TRBD1	few	TRBV10-2	TRBJ1-5	CASSESAQGPQPQHF	TGCGCCAGCAGTGAGTCGGCACAGGGGCCCCAGCCCCAGCATTTT
.	.	TRBV5-1	TRBJ2-1	CASSTRANEQFF	TGCGCCAGCAGCACCAGGGCCAATGAGCAGTTCTTC
.	.	TRBV30	TRBJ1-1	CAWSPGTPSMGTEAFF	TGTGCCTGGAGTCCCGGGACACCCTCGATGGGCACTGAAGCTTTCTTT
.	few	TRBV7-8	TRBJ2-7	CASSLASRAYEQYF	TGTGCCAGCAGCTTAGCGTCCAGGGCCTACGAGCAGTACTTC
.	.	TRBV6-6	TRBJ2-2	CASSYQLGGANGELFF	TGTGCCAGCAGTTACCAGCTCGGGGGCGCGAACGGGGAGCTGTTTTTT
.	.	TRBV29-1	TRBJ1-2	CSVEGGLSNYGYTF	TGCAGCGTTGAAGGGGGGTTATCTAACTATGGCTACACCTTC
TRBD1	.	TRBV30	TRBJ1-2	CAWSVRGQDNGYTF	TGTGCCTGGAGTGTACGGGGACAGGACAATGGCTACACCTTC
TRBD2	.	TRBV5-1	TRBJ2-1	CASSPHSPGLAHNEQFF	TGCGCCAGCAGCCCCCACTCCCCGGGACTAGCACACAATGAGCAGTTCTTC
TRBD1	few	TRBV29-1	TRBJ2-1	CSVVPGQGVGYNEQFF	TGCAGCGTCGTCCCGGGACAGGGGGTTGGCTACAATGAGCAGTTCTTC
.	.	TRBV9	TRBJ2-7	CASSVGGIDEQYF	TGTGCCAGCAGCGTAGGAGGGATCGACGAGCAGTACTTC
TRBD1	few	TRBV23-1	TRBJ1-5	CASSPVNRGNQPQHF	TGCGCCAGCAGTCCCGTGAACAGGGGTAATCAGCCCCAGCATTTT
.	.	TRBV7-6	TRBJ1-5	CAPRVVLEGQPQHF	TGTGCCCCGAGGGTTGTGCTGGAGGGGCAGCCCCAGCATTTT
TRBD2	once	TRBV7-9	TRBJ2-7	CASSPTSGGAYEQYF	TGTGCCAGCAGTCCCACTAGCGGGGGCGCCTACGAGCAGTACTTC
.	.	TRBV29-1	TRBJ1-1	CSVFHSGNTEAFF	TGCAGCGTTTTTCATTCGGGGAACACTGAAGCTTTCTTT
.	.	TRBV29-1	TRBJ1-1	CSSWVVLNTEAFF	TGCAGCTCCTGGGTCGTTTTGAACACTGAAGCTTTCTTT
.	.	TRBV27	TRBJ2-3	CASSIYSTDTQYF	TGTGCCAGCAGTATCTACAGCACAGATACGCAGTATTTT
.	.	TRBV6-5	TRBJ2-7	CASTSKDWPYEQYF	TGTGCCAGCACGTCTAAGGACTGGCCCTACGAGCAGTACTTC
.	.	TRBV5-6	TRBJ1-1	CASIGMNTEAFF	TGTGCCAGCATAGGTATGAACACTGAAGCTTTCTTT
.	.	TRBV9	TRBJ1-2	CASSVGFQDF	TGTGCCAGCAGCGTAGGATTTCAGGATTTC
TRBD2	.	TRBV5-6	TRBJ2-3	CASSPGLVTDTQYF	TGTGCCAGCAGCCCGGGACTAGTCACAGATACGCAGTATTTT
TRBD1	few	TRBV29-1	TRBJ2-6	CSVEDRTGYGANVLTF	TGCAGCGTTGAAGACAGGACAGGGTATGGGGCCAACGTCCTGACTTTC
TRBD1	once	TRBV12-5	TRBJ2-1	CASGPPDRVALSSYNEQFF	TGTGCTAGTGGCCCCCCGGACAGGGTGGCCCTTAGCTCCTACAATGAGCAGTTCTTC
.	few	TRBV29-1	TRBJ1-1	CSVARNTEAFF	TGCAGCGTTGCCCGGAACACTGAAGCTTTCTTT
TRBD1	.	TRBV27	TRBJ2-3	CASSPWTGMMADTQYF	TGTGCCAGCAGTCCGTGGACAGGGATGATGGCAGATACGCAGTATTTT